The entry below describes one TCR beta chain. This sample was taken from a study of blood T cell repertoires in COVID-19. Study background: Samples of COVID-19 (acute and convalescent) were obtained from the United States, Italy and Spain. T cells, B-cell-depleted T cells, or PBMCs supplied cDNA or gDNA.

CDR1 and CDR2 from the germline V gene are SGDLS and YYNGEE. This CDR3 region has 15 residues. V was pared by 3 bases and J by 6 bases, with 16 bases between. The data were produced by immunoSEQ multiplex PCR, yet TCRdb's version contains in-frame clones alone and is incomplete. This table has about 150,000 clones, roughly nine tenths appearing once. Sequencing was performed on peripheral blood. This chain links TRBV9 with TRBJ2-1, with a weak D call TRBD1 (6 bases). The TCR comes from a man over 45 with acute or convalescent COVID-19. In DNA, the CDR3 is TGTGCCAGCAGCGAAACCGGGACAAGGATCAATGAGCAGTTCTTC. Its translation: CASSETGTRINEQFF.